These 21 T cell receptor beta chains originate from one sample sequenced in a study of control samples from healthy donors and cancer patients. The repertoire was sequenced with immunoSEQ multiplex PCR; TCRdb's copy has only in-frame clones and lacks some. The sample lists approximately 150,000 clones, around 94% occurring once. Specimen: PBMCs. The source of these receptors is a man aged 60 to 75 with colorectal cancer.

The rearrangement uses TRBV24-1 and TRBJ2-3; 10 bases agree with TRBD2. This CDR3 spans 15 amino acids. The germline gives CDR1 KGHDR, CDR2 SFDVKD. With 3 bases clipped from V and 4 bases from J, the junction kept 3 bases outside the gene matches. In DNA form, the CDR3 reads TGTGCCACCAGTGATAGCGGGGGGGCGGCAGATACGCAGTATTTT. Translating gives CATSDSGGAADTQYF.

The V gene is TRBV18, the J gene TRBJ1-1; 7 bases map to TRBD1. There are 14 residues in the CDR3. The V gene's germline CDR1 is KGHSH and CDR2 LQKENI. Trimming cost V 8 bases and J 0 bases; bases outside gene matches: 6. CDR3 sequence reads: CASQGGSMNTEAFF. For the CDR3, the DNA is TGTGCCAGCCAGGGGGGGAGTATGAACACTGAAGCTTTCTTT.

The CDR3 coding sequence is TGCGCCAGCAGCTCCCGGACAGGCTCCTACAATGAGCAGTTCTTC. Translating it yields CASSSRTGSYNEQFF. J is TRBJ2-1 and V is TRBV5-1; TRBD1 agrees at 7 bases. The CDR3 consists of 15 residues. Germline V CDR1 and CDR2: SGHRS, YFSETQ. The ends lost 3 bases at V and 0 bases at J; junction bases unmatched: 3.

The CDR3 reads CATRWDSYEQYF. CDR3 nucleotides: TGTGCCACCAGGTGGGACTCCTACGAGCAGTACTTC. This sequence joins TRBV15 and TRBJ2-7; D gene ambiguous. Per germline, CDR1 LNHNV and CDR2 YYDKDF (reference sequence). The CDR3 has 12 residues. V lost 6 bases, J lost 0 bases, and 6 bases lay in between.

This sequence joins TRBV19 and TRBJ1-5, with 10 bases matching TRBD1. Germline V gene data show CDR1 as LNHDA and CDR2 as SQIVND (reference sequence). V shed 0 bases, J shed 2 bases, and the junction held 7 bases outside the gene matches. The CDR3 extends over 18 amino acids. The CDR3 sequence: CASSIEGQGLRGNQPQHF. In DNA, the CDR3 is TGTGCCAGTAGTATAGAGGGACAGGGGTTGAGGGGCAATCAGCCCCAGCATTTT.

This clone has only a few counts. The V and J genes are TRBV30 and TRBJ2-3; D unresolved. Germline lookup yields CDR1 GTSNPN and CDR2 SVGIG (reference sequence). The CDR3 consists of 14 residues. Trimming took off 0 bases at V and 2 bases at J, with 9 bases between the two ends. For the CDR3, the DNA is TGTGCCTGGAGTGTCGGGCAGATCACAGATACGCAGTATTTT. Residues: CAWSVGQITDTQYF.

Remarks on this clone: Other DNA sequences in the same sample also yield this CDR3. The chain couples TRBV20-1 to TRBJ2-7, with 7 bases lining up with TRBD2. The CDR3 totals 11 residues. After removal of 6 bases from V and 1 base from J, the junction contained 0 bases not matched to a gene. The germline V gene has CDR1 DFQATT and CDR2 SNEGSKA (reference sequence). The CDR3: CSARGSYEQYF. The CDR3 DNA reads as TGCAGTGCGCGGGGGTCCTACGAGCAGTACTTC.

This chain links TRBV28 with TRBJ1-5; tentative D call: TRBD1 (5 bases). V lost 3 bases and J 4 bases, leaving 10 bases between the germline ends. Germline V gives CDR1 MDHEN, CDR2 SYDVKM. The CDR3 contains 14 residues. The CDR3 DNA follows: TGTGCCAGCAGTTTGGGGACTGGGAATCAGCCCCAGCATTTT. It is translated as CASSLGTGNQPQHF.

The chain carries TRBV21-1 and TRBJ2-7; TRBD2 reflects the table's D call only, with no check against the DNA. TRBV21-1 is described as a pseudogene. The CDR3 runs 15 residues. The CDR3 DNA follows: TGTGCCAGCTTAAAGGGCGGGGAAGCGTCCTACGAGCAGTACTTC. Translation: CASLKGGEASYEQYF.

J is TRBJ1-4 and V is TRBV5-1, with D uncertain. Trimming cost V 0 bases and J 8 bases, with 17 bases left between them. Germline-derived CDR1 and CDR2 are SGHRS and YFSETQ. The CDR3 runs to 16 residues. CDR3 sequence: CASSLGSGVTREKLFF. Here the CDR3 DNA reads TGCGCCAGCAGCTTGGGATCTGGGGTCACTAGGGAAAAACTGTTTTTT.

J is TRBJ2-7 and V is TRBV25-1; D is unclear. The CDR3 length is 14 residues. From germline, CDR1 is MGHDK and CDR2 SYGVNS. Trimming left V 7 bases short and J 0 bases short, with 13 bases between. The CDR3 protein is CASNKPGSSYEQYF. The DNA for the CDR3 is TGTGCCAGCAATAAACCCGGGTCCTCCTACGAGCAGTACTTC.

V is TRBV19 and J is TRBJ2-3; no reliable D call. Germline CDR1 is LNHDA and CDR2 is SQIVND (reference sequence). V was cut by 5 bases and J by 5 bases, with 17 bases left in between. The CDR3 spans 15 residues. The CDR3 here is CASSEPSSGRDTQYF. For the CDR3, the DNA is TGTGCCAGTAGTGAACCGTCGTCGGGCAGAGATACGCAGTATTTT.

This chain uses TRBV2 with TRBJ1-1; D gene ambiguous. Germline V gene sequence: CDR1 SNHLY, CDR2 FYNNEI. V was clipped by 8 bases and J by 3 bases, with 16 bases between them. CDR3 length: 14 amino acids. The CDR3 DNA reads TGTGCCAGCTGTCGGAAGAGGGCCGACACTGAAGCTTTCTTT. This codes for CASCRKRADTEAFF.

The chain links TRBV3-1 (or the pseudogene TRBV3-2) to TRBJ2-2; D is undetermined. The CDR3 length is 13 residues. Trimming cost V 1 base and J 6 bases, with 6 bases left between them. Germline CDR1 reads LGHDT; CDR2 reads YNNKEL (reference sequence). DNA of the CDR3: TGTGCCAGCAGCCAAGTTGGTTCCGGGGAGCTGTTTTTT. Residues: CASSQVGSGELFF.

CDR3 loop: CASRPTQGSSYEQYF. The CDR3 nucleotides read TGTGCCAGCAGACCTACCCAGGGTAGCTCCTACGAGCAGTACTTC. The V call is TRBV2, the J call TRBJ2-7, with TRBD1 as a possible D gene (5 bases). The CDR3 totals 15 residues. Looked up from germline, CDR1 is SNHLY and CDR2 is FYNNEI. The V end was cut by 6 bases, the J end by 0 bases, with 15 bases between.

This clone was seen a handful of times. The chain combines TRBV5-4 with TRBJ2-2; 8 positions match TRBD1. CDR1 SGHNT and CDR2 YYREEE come from the germline V gene (reference sequence). V lost 3 bases, J lost 1 base, and 2 bases stayed unmatched. The CDR3 runs to 15 residues. CDR3 bases: TGTGCCAGCAGCTGGGGGACAGGGAACACCGGGGAGCTGTTTTTT. It translates to CASSWGTGNTGELFF.

The CDR3 is CSVDSVSTETQYF. The CDR3 nucleotides read TGCAGCGTTGATTCGGTGTCGACGGAGACCCAGTACTTC. The rearrangement uses TRBV29-1 and TRBJ2-5; no clear D gene. With 3 bases removed from V and 5 bases from J, the gap between germline ends came to 13 bases. The germline V gene has CDR1 SQVTM and CDR2 ANQGSEA. This CDR3 is 13 amino acids long.

The chain uses TRBV7-8 and TRBJ2-1; 7 bases agree with TRBD2. This CDR3 is 18 amino acids long. V shed 3 bases and J 8 bases; nucleotides not matched to a gene: 19. From germline, CDR1 is SGHVS and CDR2 FQNEAQ. Here the CDR3 reads CASSFKGGGRGASDEQFF. As DNA, the CDR3 is TGTGCCAGCAGCTTTAAGGGCGGGGGACGAGGGGCAAGCGATGAGCAGTTCTTC.

The V call is TRBV2, the J call TRBJ1-3; D is unclear. The germline CDR1 and CDR2 sequences are SNHLY and FYNNEI. V was clipped by 1 base and J by 3 bases, with 7 bases between them. The CDR3 spans 14 residues. This CDR3 is CASSEGSVGNTIYF. CDR3 DNA: TGTGCCAGCAGTGAAGGTAGCGTTGGAAACACCATATATTTT.

The chain employs TRBV14 and TRBJ2-6; D remains ambiguous. V shed 0 bases and J shed 2 bases, with 23 bases lying between them. The CDR3 consists of 21 residues. Per germline, CDR1 SGHDN and CDR2 FVKESK. CDR3 loop: CASSQDRDKTLSEAGANVLTF. The CDR3, as DNA: TGTGCCAGCAGCCAAGATCGCGACAAGACTTTGTCTGAAGCTGGGGCCAACGTCCTGACTTTC.

The gene calls are TRBV19 and TRBJ1-5; tentative D call: TRBD1 (5 bases). The germline V gene has CDR1 LNHDA and CDR2 SQIVND (reference sequence). Trimming cost V 1 base and J 1 base, with 5 bases left between them. The CDR3 consists of 14 residues. The CDR3 DNA is TGTGCCAGTAGTATAGGGGGGAGCAATCAGCCCCAGCATTTT. Translated: CASSIGGSNQPQHF.